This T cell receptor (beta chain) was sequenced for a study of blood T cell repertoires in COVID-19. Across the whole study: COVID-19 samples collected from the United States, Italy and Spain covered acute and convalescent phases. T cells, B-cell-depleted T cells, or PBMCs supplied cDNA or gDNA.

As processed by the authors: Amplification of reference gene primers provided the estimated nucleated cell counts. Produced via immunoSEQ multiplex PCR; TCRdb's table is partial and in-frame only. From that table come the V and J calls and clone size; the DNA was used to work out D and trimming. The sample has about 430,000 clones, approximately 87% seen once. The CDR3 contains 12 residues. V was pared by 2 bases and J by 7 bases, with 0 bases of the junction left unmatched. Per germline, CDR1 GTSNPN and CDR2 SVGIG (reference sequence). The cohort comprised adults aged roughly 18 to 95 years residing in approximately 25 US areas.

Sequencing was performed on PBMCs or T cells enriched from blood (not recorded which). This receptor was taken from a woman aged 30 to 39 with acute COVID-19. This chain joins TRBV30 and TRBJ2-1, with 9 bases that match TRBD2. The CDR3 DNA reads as TGTGCCTGGAGTCTAGCGGGGAATGAGCAGTTCTTC. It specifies CAWSLAGNEQFF.